Described below is a single TCR beta chain sequence and its context. Its antigen is still unknown. These data are taken from a study of blood T cells in healthy people across ages. Per the germline V gene, CDR1 is DFQATT and CDR2 is SNEGSKA (reference sequence). CDR3 length equals 16 residues. Trimming took 4 bases from V and 5 from J, leaving 23 bases between them. Findings and caveats of the study: Leaving the PBMCs unsorted stopped any conclusive comparison of naive versus antigen-experienced cells. With donor CMV status unknown, expanded clonotype changes were possibly confounded.

PCR was performed a second time for about 7 to 12 cycles using a sample-barcoded 5' primer and a J-beta primer mix. TCRdb re-called the 5' RACE reads with MiXCR, one entry per CDR3 protein. The table lists approximately 800,000 distinct CDR3 sequences, approximately 53% of them singletons, with about 42% in the top ten. This receptor was obtained from an elderly man in good health. The specimen was blood. V usage is TRBV20-1 and J usage is TRBJ2-5; D is possibly TRBD2 (7 bases). DNA of the CDR3: TGCAGTGCTATGCCACTCCGGGGAGGGGGAGAGGAGACCCAGTACTTC. Residues: CSAMPLRGGGEETQYF.